These 11 T cell receptor beta chains were all obtained from the same sample, sequenced in a study of technical replicates of blood from several donors (dated 2017 in TCRdb). Library prep was done by the immunoSEQ multiplex PCR assay. Entries here come from immuneACCESS through TCRdb and include only in-frame sequences with V and J called. Some clones fail to appear in such tables; in the studies checked, an unresolved V gene covers under half of the shortfall, and the cause of the remainder is unknown. This sample lists tens of thousands of clones; approximately 87% were detected once. Together, the top ten hold roughly 5% of the sample. Sequencing was performed on PBMCs. Receptor source: a human donor in good health. Some clones in this sample may be carry-over from other donors' samples.

The gene calls are TRBV4-3 and TRBJ2-1, with TRBD2 matching over 10 bases. CDR1 is LGHNA and CDR2 is YSLEER in the germline V gene. The junction had 4 bases not matched to a gene; V was cut back by 1 base and J by 4 bases. The CDR3 runs 16 residues. CDR3 region: CASSQARTSGYNEQFF. CDR3 DNA sequence: TGCGCCAGCAGCCAAGCTAGGACTAGCGGATACAATGAGCAGTTCTTC.

The V call is TRBV5-1, the J call TRBJ1-1; 9 positions match TRBD1. Germline V gives CDR1 SGHRS, CDR2 YFSETQ. Trimming cost V 4 bases and J 4 bases; bases outside gene matches: 5. The CDR3 has 14 amino acids. The CDR3 coding sequence is TGCGCCAGCAGCACAGGACAGGGGAGCACTGAAGCTTTCTTT. Amino acid sequence: CASSTGQGSTEAFF.

The rearrangement joins TRBV18 to TRBJ2-2; 8 bases map to TRBD2. Germline V gene sequence: CDR1 KGHSH, CDR2 LQKENI. The CDR3 is 16 residues long. V lost 4 bases to trimming and J lost 0 bases; unmatched junction nucleotides: 4. CDR3 protein: CASSHLAGSNTGELFF. CDR3 in DNA: TGTGCCAGCTCACATCTAGCGGGTTCGAACACCGGGGAGCTGTTTTTT.

The chain recombines TRBV11-1 with TRBJ2-1, with 9 bases identical to TRBD2. This CDR3 has 16 residues. The V segment lost 4 bases and the J segment 9 bases; nucleotides outside the gene matches: 13. Germline CDR1 reads SGHAT; CDR2 reads FQDESV (reference sequence). The CDR3 bases are TGTGCCAGCAGCTCCCGGGGTAGCGGGGGCCGGGGTGAGCAGTTCTTC. It specifies CASSSRGSGGRGEQFF.

CDR3 sequence (DNA): TGCGCCAGCAGCCAAGGCAGTTGGGCAAACTATGGCTACACCTTC. This codes for CASSQGSWANYGYTF. The gene calls are TRBV4-1 and TRBJ1-2, with D unclear. V was trimmed by 1 base and J by 2 bases, leaving 11 bases between them. The germline V gene has CDR1 MGHRA and CDR2 YSYEKL. The CDR3 totals 15 residues.

The CDR3 nucleotides read TGTGCCAGCAGCGCTAATACAGGGGGAGCTGGGGGCTACACCTTC. This codes for CASSANTGGAGGYTF. The rearrangement links TRBV9 to TRBJ1-2; the match to TRBD1 covers 8 bases. This CDR3 is 15 amino acids long. The V gene end was trimmed by 3 bases and the J gene end by 8 bases; junction bases not matched to a gene: 12. Germline V gives CDR1 SGDLS, CDR2 YYNGEE.

This rearrangement joins TRBV5-6 to TRBJ1-2, with 9 bases identical to TRBD1. This CDR3 region has 14 residues. V lost 2 bases to trimming and J lost 8 bases; unmatched junction nucleotides: 7. Looked up from germline, CDR1 is SGHDT and CDR2 is YYEEEE. The chain's CDR3 is CASSFRTGDQGYTF. The CDR3 DNA reads as TGTGCCAGCAGCTTTAGGACAGGGGATCAGGGCTACACCTTC. Full variable domain (rest looked up from reference TRBV5-6 and TRBJ1-2): DAGVTQSPTHLIKTRGQQVTLRCSPKSGHDTVSWYQQALGQGPQFIFQYYEEEERQRGNFPDRFSGHQFPNYSSELNVNALLLGDSALYLCASSFRTGDQGYTFGSGTRLTVV.

This clone was recorded a few times. The chain is built from TRBV5-5 and TRBJ2-7; possibly TRBD1 for D (6 bases). This CDR3 spans 13 amino acids. Germline lookup yields CDR1 SGHKS and CDR2 YYEKEE (reference sequence). V was shortened by 3 bases and J by 7 bases, with 14 bases between the two germline ends. CDR3 protein: CASSSFGGREQYF. CDR3 nucleotides: TGTGCCAGCAGCTCCTTTGGGGGCAGGGAGCAGTACTTC.

The rearrangement uses TRBV28 and TRBJ1-1; TRBD1 might be the D (6 bases). The CDR3 covers 13 residues. Trimming removed 6 bases at V and 1 base at J, with 9 bases between. Germline V gene lookup returns CDR1 MDHEN and CDR2 SYDVKM. As DNA, the CDR3 is TGTGCCAGCAGGCAGGGGCGGAACACTGAAGCTTTCTTT. Protein product: CASRQGRNTEAFF.

The rearrangement links TRBV7-9 to TRBJ2-1; 7 bases line up with TRBD2. CDR3 length: 15 residues. CDR1 and CDR2 from the germline V gene are SEHNR and FQNEAQ (reference sequence). Germline trimming cut 5 bases from V and 8 bases from J; bases unmatched to any gene: 12. The CDR3 nucleotides are TGTGCCAGCAGCCGCAGTGGCGGGAGTTACGATGAGCAGTTCTTC. It is translated as CASSRSGGSYDEQFF.

The chain has TRBV5-1 and TRBJ1-5; a possible D gene is TRBD1 (6 bases). This CDR3 has 13 amino acids. Germline V CDR1 and CDR2: SGHRS, YFSETQ. Trimming cost V 5 bases and J 3 bases, with 9 bases left between them. The CDR3 sequence is CASRQGDNQPQHF. The CDR3 DNA sequence: TGCGCCAGCAGACAGGGTGACAATCAGCCCCAGCATTTT. Looking up the rest from reference TRBV5-1 and TRBJ1-5 gives the full variable domain: KAGVTQTPRYLIKTRGQQVTLSCSPISGHRSVSWYQQTPGQGLQFLFEYFSETQRNKGNFPGRFSGRQFSNSRSEMNVSTLELGDSALYLCASRQGDNQPQHFGDGTRLSIL.